The T cell receptor (beta chain) under discussion was sequenced for a study of CD8+CD57+ T cells in acquired aplastic anemia. Study at large: Yields of DNA that came from sorted CD4+ and CD8+ cells averaged roughly 3.2 ug.

Study-wide points: Any difference that existed in CD8+ Simpson's diversity between patients and controls was not significant. Overlap between patients and controls comprised twenty-nine CD8+ CDR3 sequences.

With regard to this clonotype: Its matching antigen is unknown.

CDR1 and CDR2 (germline): LNHDA, SQIVND (reference sequence). V lost 3 bases and J lost 5; bases outside the gene matches: 3. CDR3 size: 14 residues. TCR beta VDJ and CDR3 profiling used genomic DNA as template. TCRdb re-analysed the reads in MiXCR, keeping a single row per CDR3 protein. This table holds about 190,000 distinct CDR3 sequences, under 70% found once. This rearrangement joins TRBV19 to TRBJ1-1, with 10 positions matching TRBD1. The material sequenced was sorted CD4+, CD8+, or CD8+CD57+ T cells (not recorded which) from PBMCs. The sequence was obtained from a human donor with severe aplastic anemia or a healthy control (not recorded which). CDR3 in amino acids: CASSMGQGYTEAFF. The DNA of the CDR3 is TGTGCCAGTAGTATGGGACAGGGGTATACTGAAGCTTTCTTT.